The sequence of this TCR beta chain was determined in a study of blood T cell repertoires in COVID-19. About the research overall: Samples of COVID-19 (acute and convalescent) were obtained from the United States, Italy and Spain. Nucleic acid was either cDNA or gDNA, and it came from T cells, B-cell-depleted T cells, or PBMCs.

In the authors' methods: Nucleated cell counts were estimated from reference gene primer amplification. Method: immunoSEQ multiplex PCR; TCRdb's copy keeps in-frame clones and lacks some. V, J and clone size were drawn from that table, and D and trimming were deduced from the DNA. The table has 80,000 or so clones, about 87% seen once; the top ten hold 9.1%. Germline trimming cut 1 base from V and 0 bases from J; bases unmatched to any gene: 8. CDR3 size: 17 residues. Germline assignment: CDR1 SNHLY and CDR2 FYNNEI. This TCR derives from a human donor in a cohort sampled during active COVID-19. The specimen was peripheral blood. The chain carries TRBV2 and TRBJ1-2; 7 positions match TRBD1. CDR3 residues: CASSEGWRTGPNYGYTF. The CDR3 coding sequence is TGTGCCAGCAGTGAAGGTTGGCGGACAGGACCTAACTATGGCTACACCTTC.